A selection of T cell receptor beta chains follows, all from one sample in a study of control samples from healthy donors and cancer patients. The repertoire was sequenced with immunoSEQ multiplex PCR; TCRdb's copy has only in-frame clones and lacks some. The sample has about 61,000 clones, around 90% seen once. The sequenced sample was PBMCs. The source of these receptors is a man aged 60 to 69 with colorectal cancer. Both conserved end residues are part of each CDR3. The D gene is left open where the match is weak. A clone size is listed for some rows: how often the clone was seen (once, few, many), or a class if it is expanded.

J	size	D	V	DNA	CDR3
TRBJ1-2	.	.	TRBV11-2	TGTGCCAGCAGCTTAGATCCGGGGAGGCATGGCTACACCTTC	CASSLDPGRHGYTF
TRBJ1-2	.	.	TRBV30	TGTGCCTGGGGGGCGGGGAACTATGGCTACACCTTC	CAWGAGNYGYTF
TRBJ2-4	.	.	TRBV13	TGTGCCAGCAGCTTAATGGTAGGAGGCGCCAAAAACATTCAGTACTTC	CASSLMVGGAKNIQYF
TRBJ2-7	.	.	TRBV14	TGTGCCAGCAGCCACGGTCTCTACTACGAGCAGTACTTC	CASSHGLYYEQYF
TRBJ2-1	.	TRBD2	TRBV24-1	TGTGCCACCAGTGACCCCAGCGGGGCAGGGAATGAGCAGTTCTTC	CATSDPSGAGNEQFF
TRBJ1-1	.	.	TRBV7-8	TGTGCCAGCAGCGCCCCAGGATTTTTGGATACTGAAGCTTTCTTT	CASSAPGFLDTEAFF
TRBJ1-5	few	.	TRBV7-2	TGTGCCAGCAGCTTAGCGTCGCAGAACAATCAGCCCCAGCATTTT	CASSLASQNNQPQHF
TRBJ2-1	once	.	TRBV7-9	TGTGCCAGCAGCTTACCTCGGGGGACAAACAATGAGCAGTTCTTC	CASSLPRGTNNEQFF
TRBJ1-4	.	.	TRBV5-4	TGTGCCAGCAGCTTAGGCCAGGGAGGTAATGAAAAACTGTTTTTT	CASSLGQGGNEKLFF
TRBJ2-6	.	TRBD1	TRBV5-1	TGCGCCAGCCGTCCCGGGACAGGGTTTTTTGGGGCCAACGTCCTGACTTTC	CASRPGTGFFGANVLTF